This T cell receptor beta chain came from a study of response to subunit inactivated influenza vaccine. CDR1 MNHNY and CDR2 SVGAGI come from the germline V gene (reference sequence). V lost 8 bases, J lost 7 bases, and 10 bases stayed unmatched. This CDR3 has 13 amino acids. TCRdb passed the RT-PCR reads through MiXCR, listing each CDR3 protein once. The table lists more than 500,000 distinct CDR3 sequences, roughly 12% of them singletons. These data also formed part of another study, on T cells expressing NK-cell markers. That source notes: What made the TCR beta cDNA was 5'RACE template switching with UMIs. It was sorted CD3+CD56-NKG2C+, CD3+CD56+NKG2C- and CD3+CD56+NKG2C+ T cells that provided the TCR beta repertoires. One of eight sequenced donors was HCMV-seronegative; the other seven were seropositive. Each of a handful of donors carried dominant NKG2C+ clonotypes accounting for roughly 1.0-7.5% of CD8+ T cells. The HCMV specificity of the expanded NKG2C+ T cell clones stayed unresolved.

Here the sequenced sample was PBMCs from blood, taken on the day of vaccination. This chain links TRBV6-6 with TRBJ1-1; 7 bases are shared with TRBD1. This TCR derives from a man in his fifties or sixties who received an inactivated influenza vaccine. CDR3 loop: CASEALRDSEAFF. The CDR3 bases are TGTGCCAGCGAGGCCCTTCGGGACAGTGAAGCTTTCTTT.